What follows are 17 T cell receptor beta chains derived from one specimen sequenced in a study of CD8 T cells in ankylosing spondylitis. TCRdb used MiXCR to reprocess the 5' RACE reads, holding one entry per CDR3 protein. The table includes fewer than 180,000 distinct CDR3 sequences, under 55% detected once. Sample: synovial fluid, either unsorted or a sorted T cell fraction (not recorded which). These TCRs come from a male donor with ankylosing spondylitis.

The chain employs TRBV12-3 or TRBV12-4 and TRBJ1-2, with D possibly TRBD1 on 5 matching bases. V lost 5 bases, J lost 8 bases, and 18 bases lay in between. CDR3 length: 14 amino acids. This CDR3 reads CASSPGTRSCGYTF. The CDR3 bases are TGTGCCAGCAGTCCTGGGACCAGGTCGTGCGGCTACACCTTC.

The chain has TRBV28 and TRBJ2-5, with D possibly TRBD1 on 6 matching bases. This CDR3 spans 15 amino acids. The germline V gene encodes CDR1 MDHEN and CDR2 SYDVKM. V dropped 5 bases and J dropped 9 bases, with 22 bases sitting between them. In DNA form, the CDR3 reads TGTGCCAGCAGTCCGCGACAGGCGCGAGGGTGGGCCCAGTACTTC. As protein: CASSPRQARGWAQYF.

The chain is built from TRBV28 and TRBJ1-1; 7 nucleotides line up with TRBD1. The CDR3 is 16 residues long. V was pared by 7 bases and J by 0 bases, with 11 bases of the junction left unmatched. Germline V gene sequence: CDR1 MDHEN, CDR2 SYDVKM. DNA for the CDR3: TGTGCCAGCACCTTAAGACAGGGTTGGGTGAACACTGAAGCTTTCTTT. The encoded protein is CASTLRQGWVNTEAFF.

The V call is TRBV11-3, the J call TRBJ2-2, with no clear D. The CDR3 loop spans 13 amino acids. Deletions cut 5 bases from V and 9 bases from J, with 13 bases between. From germline, CDR1 is SGHNT and CDR2 YENEEA. CDR3 amino acids: CASSPGGRRELFF. CDR3 bases: TGTGCCAGCAGCCCGGGCGGCCGACGGGAGCTGTTTTTT.

In its sample, this clonotype was seen many times. This CDR3 reads CASSLYTPGMGWGEKLFF. The CDR3 nucleotides read TGTGCCAGCAGTTTATACACCCCTGGGATGGGTTGGGGTGAAAAACTGTTTTTT. The chain combines TRBV28 with TRBJ1-4; D is uncertain. Germline V gene sequence: CDR1 MDHEN, CDR2 SYDVKM. The V end was cut by 1 base, the J end by 7 bases, with 22 bases between. This CDR3 contains 18 residues.

V usage is TRBV7-2 and J usage is TRBJ1-1, with D possibly TRBD1 on 6 matching bases. The V end was cut by 2 bases, the J end by 0 bases, with 10 bases between. CDR1 and CDR2 from the germline V gene are SGHTA and FQGNSA. The CDR3 has 15 residues. The DNA for the CDR3 is TGTGCCAGCAGCTTACACAGGGAGATGAACACTGAAGCTTTCTTT. Protein product: CASSLHREMNTEAFF.

DNA of the CDR3: TGTGCCGTTACTGGGACACTACCCTACGAGCAGTACTTC. Protein: CAVTGTLPYEQYF. This chain uses TRBV27 with TRBJ2-7; perhaps TRBD1 as D (6 bases). The CDR3 extends over 13 amino acids. Between the trimmed V and J ends, which lost 11 bases and 2 bases, there was a span of 16 bases. Germline CDR1 reads MNHEY; CDR2 reads SMNVEV (reference sequence).

This clonotype was found a few times. The chain combines TRBV27 with TRBJ2-2, with D maybe TRBD2 (6 bases). Germline-derived CDR1 and CDR2 are MNHEY and SMNVEV (reference sequence). The CDR3 is 14 residues long. The V end was cut by 8 bases, the J end by 0 bases, with 10 bases between. The CDR3 DNA follows: TGTGCCAGCTCTTCGGGGGCGAACACCGGGGAGCTGTTTTTT. This gives the protein CASSSGANTGELFF.

This chain connects TRBV10-3 to TRBJ2-7, with 7 positions matching TRBD1. This CDR3 spans 13 amino acids. Trimming took 6 bases from V and 3 from J; bases not matched to a gene: 5. CDR1 and CDR2 (germline): ENHRY, SYGVKD. The CDR3 sequence is CAIRMTGNYEQYF. CDR3 coding DNA: TGTGCCATCAGAATGACAGGGAACTACGAGCAGTACTTC.

The chain links TRBV4-1 to TRBJ2-5, with TRBD1 matching over 8 bases. Trimming took 1 base from V and 5 from J; bases not matched to a gene: 3. Per the germline V gene, CDR1 is MGHRA and CDR2 is YSYEKL. The length of the CDR3 is 14 residues. The CDR3 here is CASSQGQGPETQYF. In nucleotides, the CDR3 is TGCGCCAGCAGCCAAGGACAGGGGCCGGAGACCCAGTACTTC.

The V and J genes are TRBV4-1 and TRBJ2-3; the D is unclear. CDR3 length: 15 amino acids. Germline loops: CDR1 MGHRA, CDR2 YSYEKL. Trimming removed 1 base from V and 0 bases from J, with 8 bases in between. CDR3 DNA: TGCGCCAGCAGCCAAGTAAGAAGTAGCACAGATACGCAGTATTTT. Protein: CASSQVRSSTDTQYF.

The chain has TRBV2 and TRBJ2-1; 8 bases align to TRBD2. The CDR3 totals 15 residues. Trimming cost V 10 bases and J 4 bases; bases outside gene matches: 12. Germline V lookup: CDR1 SNHLY, CDR2 FYNNEI. The CDR3 is CANAPGLVIYNEQFF. The CDR3, as DNA: TGTGCCAATGCCCCGGGACTAGTGATTTACAATGAGCAGTTCTTC.

This chain links TRBV18 with TRBJ1-5; D is ambiguous. Germline CDR1 KGHSH, CDR2 LQKENI. This CDR3 spans 12 amino acids. V shed 2 bases and J shed 4 bases, with 3 bases lying between them. CDR3 bases: TGTGCCAGCTCACCAGGAAATCAGCCCCAGCATTTT. Protein sequence: CASSPGNQPQHF.

The chain employs TRBV19 and TRBJ1-5; a weak D match, TRBD1 (6 bases). This CDR3 contains 15 residues. Germline CDR1 and CDR2: LNHDA and SQIVND (reference sequence). Trimming shortened V by 3 bases and J by 6 bases, and 15 bases separated the two germline ends. The DNA of the CDR3 is TGTGCCAGTAGTATCCTGGAACAGGGAGTTCAGCCCCAGCATTTT. Amino acid sequence: CASSILEQGVQPQHF.

The V and J genes are TRBV19 and TRBJ2-1; 10 bases map to TRBD1. CDR1 is LNHDA, CDR2 SQIVND, per germline (reference sequence). J lost 7 bases, V lost 6 bases, and 9 bases had no gene match. The CDR3 totals 15 residues. The CDR3 loop reads CASRTGTGVRNEQFF. CDR3 sequence (DNA): TGTGCCAGTAGAACCGGGACAGGGGTTAGGAATGAGCAGTTCTTC.

This clonotype appeared a few times. This could be a read error, since a much larger clone is one nucleotide away. The rearrangement joins TRBV7-9 to TRBJ1-3; D is unresolved. The CDR3 covers 13 residues. The germline V gene has CDR1 SEHNR and CDR2 FQNEAQ (reference sequence). DNA for the CDR3: TGTGCCAGCAGCACTGGACTGAGGCAAGATATGGTTTTT. It is translated as CASSTGLRQDMVF.

The sample holds a few counts of this clonotype. The junction departs from the called germline gene at one end, perhaps through a read error. V and J are TRBV12-3 or TRBV12-4 and TRBJ2-1, with 7 bases fitting TRBD2. The CDR3 has 15 amino acids. CDR3 in amino acids: CASRLAGRSYNEQFF. In DNA, the CDR3 is TGTGCCAGCAGGTTAGCGGGTAGGTCCTACAATGAGCAGTTCTTC.